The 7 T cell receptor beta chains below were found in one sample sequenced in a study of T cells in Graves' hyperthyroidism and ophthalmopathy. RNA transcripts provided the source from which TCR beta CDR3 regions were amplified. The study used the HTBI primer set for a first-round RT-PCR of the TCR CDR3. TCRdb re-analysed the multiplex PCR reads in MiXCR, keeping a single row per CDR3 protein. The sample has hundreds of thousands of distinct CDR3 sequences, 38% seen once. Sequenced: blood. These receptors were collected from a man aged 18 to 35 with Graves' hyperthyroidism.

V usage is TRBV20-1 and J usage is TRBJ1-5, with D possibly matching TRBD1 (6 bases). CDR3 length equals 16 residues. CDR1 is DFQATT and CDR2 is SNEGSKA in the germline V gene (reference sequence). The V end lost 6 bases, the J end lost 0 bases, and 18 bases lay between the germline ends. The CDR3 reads CSALRAGALSNQPQHF. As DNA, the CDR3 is TGCAGTGCCCTCCGGGCAGGGGCCCTTAGCAATCAGCCCCAGCATTTT.

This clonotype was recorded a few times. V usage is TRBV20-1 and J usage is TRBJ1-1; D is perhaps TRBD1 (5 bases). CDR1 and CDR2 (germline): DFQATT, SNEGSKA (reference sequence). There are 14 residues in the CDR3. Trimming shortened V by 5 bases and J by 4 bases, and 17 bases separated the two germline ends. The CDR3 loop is CSARPGGGSTEAFF. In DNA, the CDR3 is TGCAGTGCTCGCCCCGGGGGTGGGAGCACTGAAGCTTTCTTT.

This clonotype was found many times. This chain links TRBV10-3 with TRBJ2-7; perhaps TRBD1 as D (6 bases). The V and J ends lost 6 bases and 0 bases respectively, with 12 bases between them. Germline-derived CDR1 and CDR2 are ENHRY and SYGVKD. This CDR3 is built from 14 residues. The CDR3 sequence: CAIRTTGNSYEQYF. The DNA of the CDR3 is TGTGCCATCAGAACCACAGGGAACTCCTACGAGCAGTACTTC.

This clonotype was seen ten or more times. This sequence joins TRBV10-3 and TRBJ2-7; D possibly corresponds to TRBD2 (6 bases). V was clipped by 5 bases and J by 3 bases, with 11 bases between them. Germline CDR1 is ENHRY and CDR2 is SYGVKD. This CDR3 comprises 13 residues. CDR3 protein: CAISRAGLYEQYF. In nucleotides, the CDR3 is TGTGCCATCAGTCGGGCGGGACTCTACGAGCAGTACTTC.

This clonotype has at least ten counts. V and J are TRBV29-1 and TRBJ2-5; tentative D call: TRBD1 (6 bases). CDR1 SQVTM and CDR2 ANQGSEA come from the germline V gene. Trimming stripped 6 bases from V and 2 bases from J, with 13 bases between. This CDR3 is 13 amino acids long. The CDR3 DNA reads TGCAGCGTGGGGGCTGCCCTTCAAGAGACCCAGTACTTC. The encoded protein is CSVGAALQETQYF.

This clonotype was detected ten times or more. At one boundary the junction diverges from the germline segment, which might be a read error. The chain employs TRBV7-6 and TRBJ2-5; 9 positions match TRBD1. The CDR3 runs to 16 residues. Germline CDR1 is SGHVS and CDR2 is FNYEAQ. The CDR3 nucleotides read TGTGCTAGCAGCTTAGTTGGGACAGGGCGAGGTGAGACCCAGTACTTC. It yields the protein CASSLVGTGRGETQYF.

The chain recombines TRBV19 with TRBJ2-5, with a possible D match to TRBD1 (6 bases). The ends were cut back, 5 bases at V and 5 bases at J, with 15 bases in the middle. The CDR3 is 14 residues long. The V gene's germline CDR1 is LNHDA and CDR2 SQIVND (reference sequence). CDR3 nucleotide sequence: TGTGCCAGTAGTCCGACAGGAGTTCAGGAGACCCAGTACTTC. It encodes CASSPTGVQETQYF.